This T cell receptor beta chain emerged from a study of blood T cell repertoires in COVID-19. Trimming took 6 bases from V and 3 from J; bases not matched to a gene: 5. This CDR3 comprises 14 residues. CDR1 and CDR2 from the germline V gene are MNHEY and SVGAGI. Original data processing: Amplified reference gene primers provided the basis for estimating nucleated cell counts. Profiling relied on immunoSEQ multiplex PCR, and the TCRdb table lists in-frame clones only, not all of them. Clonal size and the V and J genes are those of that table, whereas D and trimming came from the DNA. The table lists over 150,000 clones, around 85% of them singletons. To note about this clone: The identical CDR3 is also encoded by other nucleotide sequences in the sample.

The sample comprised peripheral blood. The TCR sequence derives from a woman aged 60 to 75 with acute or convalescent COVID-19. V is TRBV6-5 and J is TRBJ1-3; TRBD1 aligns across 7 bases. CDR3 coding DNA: TGTGCCAGCAGCCCGACAGGGCGTGGAAACACCATATATTTT. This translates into CASSPTGRGNTIYF.